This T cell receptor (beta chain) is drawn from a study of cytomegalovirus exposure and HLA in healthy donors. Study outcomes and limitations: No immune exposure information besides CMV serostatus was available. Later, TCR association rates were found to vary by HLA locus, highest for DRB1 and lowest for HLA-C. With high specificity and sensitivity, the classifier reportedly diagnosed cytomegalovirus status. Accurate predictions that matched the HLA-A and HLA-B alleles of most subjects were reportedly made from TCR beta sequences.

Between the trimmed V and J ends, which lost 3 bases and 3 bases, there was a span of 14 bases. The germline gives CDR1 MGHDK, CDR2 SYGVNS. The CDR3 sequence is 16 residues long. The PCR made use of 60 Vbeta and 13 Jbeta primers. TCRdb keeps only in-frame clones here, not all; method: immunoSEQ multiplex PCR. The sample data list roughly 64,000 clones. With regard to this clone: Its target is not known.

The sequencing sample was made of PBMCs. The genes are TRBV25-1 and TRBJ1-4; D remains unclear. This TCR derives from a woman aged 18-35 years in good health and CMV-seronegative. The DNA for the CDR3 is TGTGCCAGCAGTGACAGGCAGAGGGCCCCTAATGAAAAACTGTTTTTT. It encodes CASSDRQRAPNEKLFF. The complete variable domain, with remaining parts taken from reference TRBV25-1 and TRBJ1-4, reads EADIYQTPRYLVIGTGKKITLECSQTMGHDKMYWYQQDPGMELHLIHYSYGVNSTEKGDLSSESTVSRIRTEHFPLTLESARPSHTSQYLCASSDRQRAPNEKLFFGSGTQLSVL.